Below, 31 T cell receptor beta chains from the same sample are listed, as sequenced in a study of T cells in localized non-small cell lung cancer. Profiled with immunoSEQ multiplex PCR; TCRdb holds only in-frame clones, not every one. This sample carries more than 12,000 clones, 85% of them seen once, and the ten largest clones take 4.2%. The sample in question was peripheral blood, obtained before any cancer treatment. The receptors shown here come from a woman aged 40-75 years with stage I lung adenocarcinoma.

The J gene is TRBJ2-3, the V gene TRBV5-1; unclear D gene. CDR1 is SGHRS and CDR2 is YFSETQ in the germline V gene. This CDR3 has 15 residues. V was clipped by 0 bases and J by 2 bases, with 10 bases between them. As DNA, the CDR3 is TGCGCCAGCAGCTTGGACGGAGCCCACACAGATACGCAGTATTTT. As protein: CASSLDGAHTDTQYF.

This rearrangement joins TRBV18 to TRBJ2-3, with TRBD1 matching over 7 bases. The CDR3 extends over 16 amino acids. CDR1 and CDR2 from the germline V gene are KGHSH and LQKENI. After removal of 3 bases from V and 3 bases from J, the junction contained 9 bases not matched to a gene. In nucleotides, the CDR3 is TGTGCCAGCTCACCTCCGGGACAGCTTCTAACAGATACGCAGTATTTT. This codes for CASSPPGQLLTDTQYF.

This clone was seen only once. The genes are TRBV10-2 and TRBJ2-7, with D possibly being TRBD2 (6 bases). The length of the CDR3 is 13 residues. Germline V gene data show CDR1 as WSHSY and CDR2 as SAAADI. V gave up 6 bases and J gave up 1 base, with 10 bases separating them. In DNA form, the CDR3 reads TGCGCCAGCAGCGGGAGACAGTCCTACGAGCAGTACTTC. Amino acids: CASSGRQSYEQYF.

The chain employs TRBV5-1 and TRBJ1-2; D is perhaps TRBD1 (5 bases). The CDR3 extends over 14 amino acids. Germline V lookup: CDR1 SGHRS, CDR2 YFSETQ. Trimming removed 4 bases from V and 6 bases from J, with 16 bases in between. The CDR3 DNA sequence: TGCGCCAGCAGCGTGAATCAGGGAGAGGATGGCTACACCTTC. It encodes CASSVNQGEDGYTF.

The gene calls are TRBV29-1 and TRBJ1-1; unclear D gene. Germline V gene data show CDR1 as SQVTM and CDR2 as ANQGSEA. V lost 0 bases, J lost 5 bases, and 10 bases lay in between. The CDR3 totals 13 residues. The CDR3 DNA reads TGCAGCGTTGAAGATCTCGGTGGTACTGAAGCTTTCTTT. Translation: CSVEDLGGTEAFF.

This chain joins TRBV11-2 and TRBJ1-4, with D possibly TRBD1 on 5 matching bases. The germline CDR1 and CDR2 sequences are SGHAT and FQNNGV. Trimming left V 5 bases short and J 0 bases short, with 16 bases between. The CDR3 is made up of 17 amino acids. This chain's CDR3 is CASSNLGQGATNEKLFF. In nucleotides, the CDR3 is TGTGCCAGCAGCAATCTAGGGCAGGGTGCAACTAATGAAAAACTGTTTTTT.

This clone was counted once. CDR3 in amino acids: CASSLGRVPQETQYF. The CDR3 region has the DNA TGTGCCAGCAGCTTAGGCCGCGTCCCCCAAGAGACCCAGTACTTC. This sequence joins TRBV11-3 and TRBJ2-5, with no clear D. The CDR3 is made up of 15 amino acids. With 1 base removed from V and 1 base from J, the gap between germline ends came to 10 bases. Looked up from germline, CDR1 is SGHNT and CDR2 is YENEEA.

This chain links TRBV5-6 with TRBJ1-1; TRBD1 might be the D (5 bases). The germline V gene encodes CDR1 SGHDT and CDR2 YYEEEE. V was cut by 2 bases and J by 6 bases, with 17 bases left in between. The CDR3 is 15 amino acids. CDR3 in DNA: TGTGCCAGCAGCTTTTGGAGCAGGGTAAGGCCTGAAGCTTTCTTT. This codes for CASSFWSRVRPEAFF.

The rearrangement joins TRBV19 to TRBJ2-7, with D possibly matching TRBD1 (5 bases). Looked up from germline, CDR1 is LNHDA and CDR2 is SQIVND (reference sequence). The CDR3 loop spans 13 amino acids. Deletions cut 8 bases from V and 1 base from J, with 12 bases between. Here the CDR3 DNA reads TGTGCCAGTTCCACGGCAGGGTCCTACGAGCAGTACTTC. This translates into CASSTAGSYEQYF.

J is TRBJ1-4 and V is TRBV5-1, with 8 bases fitting TRBD1. Germline V gives CDR1 SGHRS, CDR2 YFSETQ. V lost 4 bases and J lost 7; bases outside the gene matches: 6. The CDR3 is made up of 14 amino acids. The CDR3 DNA reads as TGCGCCAGCAGCCCGACAGGGGATTCTGAAAAACTGTTTTTT. Protein: CASSPTGDSEKLFF.

The rearrangement joins TRBV4-2 to TRBJ2-4; 8 nucleotides align to TRBD2. J was trimmed by 6 bases and V by 3 bases; bases with no gene match: 13. Germline V gives CDR1 LGHNA, CDR2 YNFKEQ. CDR3 length equals 17 residues. The CDR3 spells CASSQTTGAGRGNIQYF. As DNA, the CDR3 is TGTGCCAGCAGCCAGACAACCGGGGCCGGGAGGGGAAACATTCAGTACTTC.

This clone came up once. The chain employs TRBV7-9 and TRBJ2-3; D uncertain. Germline V gene lookup returns CDR1 SEHNR and CDR2 FQNEAQ (reference sequence). The CDR3 contains 16 residues. V was cut by 5 bases and J by 0 bases, with 15 bases left in between. The CDR3 sequence is CASSPWTGSSTDTQYF. CDR3 nucleotide sequence: TGTGCCAGCAGCCCTTGGACGGGCTCTAGCACAGATACGCAGTATTTT.

This clone turned up a few times. The chain recombines TRBV19 with TRBJ1-5, with D maybe TRBD1 (6 bases). The CDR3 extends over 15 amino acids. The V end was cut by 1 base, the J end by 3 bases, with 10 bases between. Germline V lookup: CDR1 LNHDA, CDR2 SQIVND (reference sequence). CDR3 bases: TGTGCCAGTAGTATAGTTGGACAGAACAATCAGCCCCAGCATTTT. It is translated as CASSIVGQNNQPQHF.

This chain connects TRBV30 to TRBJ2-3; either TRBD1 or TRBD2 may supply D (5 bases each). The CDR3 is 14 amino acids. The V gene's germline CDR1 is GTSNPN and CDR2 SVGIG (reference sequence). Between the trimmed V and J ends, which lost 3 bases and 0 bases, there was a span of 10 bases. CDR3 sequence reads: CAWRGVTSTDTQYF. The CDR3, as DNA: TGTGCCTGGAGGGGGGTAACTAGCACAGATACGCAGTATTTT.

This clone showed up just once. The V gene is TRBV18, the J gene TRBJ1-6; tentative D call: TRBD1 (6 bases). Germline loops: CDR1 KGHSH, CDR2 LQKENI. CDR3 size: 15 residues. V was trimmed by 2 bases and J by 9 bases, leaving 14 bases between them. The CDR3, as DNA: TGTGCCAGCTCACCATCGGGGGGCCTGGGTTCACCCCTCCACTTT. Translating it yields CASSPSGGLGSPLHF.

The chain uses TRBV4-1 and TRBJ1-1; no clear D. The CDR3 extends over 13 amino acids. Per germline, CDR1 MGHRA and CDR2 YSYEKL. The ends were cut back, 4 bases at V and 2 bases at J, with 8 bases in the middle. CDR3 amino acids: CASSLQTNTEAFF. CDR3 in DNA: TGCGCCAGCAGCCTGCAGACTAACACTGAAGCTTTCTTT.

This clone was picked up one time. The chain links TRBV5-6 to TRBJ2-1; a possible D gene is TRBD2 (6 bases). With 3 bases removed from V and 0 bases from J, the gap between germline ends came to 10 bases. The CDR3 is made up of 15 amino acids. CDR1 and CDR2 from the germline V gene are SGHDT and YYEEEE. The CDR3 loop is CASSSAGSSYNEQFF. The CDR3 DNA is TGTGCCAGCAGCTCCGCGGGGAGCTCCTACAATGAGCAGTTCTTC. Combining the CDR3 with reference TRBV5-6 and TRBJ2-1 gives the whole variable domain DAGVTQSPTHLIKTRGQQVTLRCSPKSGHDTVSWYQQALGQGPQFIFQYYEEEERQRGNFPDRFSGHQFPNYSSELNVNALLLGDSALYLCASSSAGSSYNEQFFGPGTRLTVL.

V is TRBV5-5 and J is TRBJ1-4; D remains ambiguous. This CDR3 comprises 14 residues. Germline V CDR1 and CDR2: SGHKS, YYEKEE (reference sequence). Trimming left V 4 bases short and J 8 bases short, with 15 bases between. CDR3 coding DNA: TGTGCCAGCAGCCACCCATTCGGGGAGGAAAAACTGTTTTTT. Encoded protein: CASSHPFGEEKLFF.

This chain connects TRBV11-3 to TRBJ1-2, with unresolved D. CDR1 is SGHNT, CDR2 YENEEA, per germline. There are 15 residues in the CDR3. Trimming took 5 bases from V and 5 from J, leaving 18 bases between them. The CDR3 nucleotides are TGTGCCAGCAGCCACGGACTTCCCGAGCTGTATGGCTACACCTTC. As protein: CASSHGLPELYGYTF.

The chain uses TRBV19 and TRBJ1-1; D remains ambiguous. This CDR3 is 14 amino acids long. CDR1 LNHDA and CDR2 SQIVND come from the germline V gene (reference sequence). V was cut by 6 bases and J by 6 bases, with 17 bases left in between. CDR3 bases: TGTGCCAGTAGGTCGGGCGCCTCGGGGTCTGAAGCTTTCTTT. This codes for CASRSGASGSEAFF.

The chain joins TRBV5-1 to TRBJ2-3; weak D call: TRBD2 (5 bases). The CDR3 spans 15 residues. Germline V gene sequence: CDR1 SGHRS, CDR2 YFSETQ. V lost 0 bases and J lost 0, with 8 bases in between. CDR3 region: CASSLEEDSTDTQYF. Here the CDR3 DNA reads TGCGCCAGCAGCTTGGAGGAGGACAGCACAGATACGCAGTATTTT.

V is TRBV6-5 and J is TRBJ1-5, with D hard to call. CDR1 and CDR2 from the germline V gene are MNHEY and SVGAGI. The CDR3 totals 13 residues. The V end lost 0 bases, the J end lost 6 bases, and 6 bases lay between the germline ends. CDR3 protein: CASSYSRLQPQHF. The CDR3 bases are TGTGCCAGCAGTTACTCGAGGCTTCAGCCCCAGCATTTT.

This chain links TRBV5-8 with TRBJ1-6; the D is unclear. CDR1 SGHTS and CDR2 YDEGEE come from the germline V gene. Trimming left V 4 bases short and J 10 bases short, with 12 bases between. The CDR3 sequence is 13 residues long. In nucleotides, the CDR3 is TGTGCCAGCAGCCTGATAAGCCTCTCACCCCTCCACTTT. It codes for CASSLISLSPLHF.

V and J are TRBV28 and TRBJ2-6; 9 nucleotides agree with TRBD1. The J segment lost 0 bases and the V segment lost 6 bases, leaving 6 bases of the junction unmatched. Germline lookup yields CDR1 MDHEN and CDR2 SYDVKM. The CDR3 length is 17 residues. CDR3 in amino acids: CASSKGTGSSGANVLTF. The DNA of the CDR3 is TGTGCCAGCAGCAAGGGGACAGGGAGCTCTGGGGCCAACGTCCTGACTTTC.

This clone appeared a few times. The chain uses TRBV6-5 and TRBJ2-1; D is possibly TRBD2 (5 bases). Germline-derived CDR1 and CDR2 are MNHEY and SVGAGI. The CDR3 covers 13 residues. Trimming stripped 8 bases from V and 3 bases from J, with 11 bases between. CDR3 sequence: CASGRGFYNEQFF. The CDR3 nucleotides read TGTGCCAGCGGGAGAGGGTTCTACAATGAGCAGTTCTTC.

This sequence joins TRBV29-1 and TRBJ2-7, with D tentatively TRBD2 (7 bases). V lost 6 bases and J lost 2, with 14 bases in between. The V gene's germline CDR1 is SQVTM and CDR2 ANQGSEA. The CDR3 runs to 13 residues. CDR3 nucleotides: TGCAGCGTGGTCCGGGGGGCGACCTACGAGCAGTACTTC. Translated: CSVVRGATYEQYF.

V gene TRBV2 combines with J gene TRBJ1-3; TRBD1 matches 9 bases. CDR1 and CDR2 from the germline V gene are SNHLY and FYNNEI. Losses at the gene ends were 5 bases for V and 0 bases for J; bases not matched to a gene: 8. The CDR3 extends over 17 amino acids. Here the CDR3 reads CASSPNPGQGSGNTIYF. As DNA, the CDR3 is TGTGCCAGCAGTCCTAATCCGGGACAGGGCTCTGGAAACACCATATATTTT.

V is TRBV5-1 and J is TRBJ1-1, with D unresolved. Trimming cost V 1 base and J 2 bases, with 18 bases left between them. The CDR3 spans 17 residues. Looked up from germline, CDR1 is SGHRS and CDR2 is YFSETQ. Here the CDR3 DNA reads TGCGCCAGCAGCTTGCTGTTAGACGCCGGCCTTAACACTGAAGCTTTCTTT. It is translated as CASSLLLDAGLNTEAFF.

This chain uses TRBV5-1 with TRBJ2-1; TRBD2 aligns across 9 bases. J gave up 1 base and V 2 bases, and 4 bases lay outside the gene matches. Germline V gives CDR1 SGHRS, CDR2 YFSETQ. The CDR3 loop spans 16 amino acids. The CDR3 sequence is CASSFRTSVSYNEQFF. The CDR3 DNA follows: TGCGCCAGCAGCTTCAGGACTAGCGTGTCCTACAATGAGCAGTTCTTC.

The chain joins TRBV7-8 to TRBJ1-2; 9 nucleotides match TRBD1. Germline values: CDR1 SGHVS, CDR2 FQNEAQ. The CDR3 length is 14 residues. J gave up 8 bases and V 5 bases, and 9 bases lay outside the gene matches. The CDR3 nucleotides read TGTGCCAGCAGCCCACGGGACAGGGCCCAGGGCTACACCTTC. Translating gives CASSPRDRAQGYTF.

The genes are TRBV18 and TRBJ2-1, with 8 bases lining up with TRBD2. With V trimmed by 0 bases and J by 4 bases, 8 bases remained unmatched. The CDR3 contains 17 residues. Germline values: CDR1 KGHSH, CDR2 LQKENI. CDR3 amino acids: CASSPPRSTSGYNEQFF. The DNA for the CDR3 is TGTGCCAGCTCACCACCGAGGTCCACTAGCGGTTACAATGAGCAGTTCTTC.